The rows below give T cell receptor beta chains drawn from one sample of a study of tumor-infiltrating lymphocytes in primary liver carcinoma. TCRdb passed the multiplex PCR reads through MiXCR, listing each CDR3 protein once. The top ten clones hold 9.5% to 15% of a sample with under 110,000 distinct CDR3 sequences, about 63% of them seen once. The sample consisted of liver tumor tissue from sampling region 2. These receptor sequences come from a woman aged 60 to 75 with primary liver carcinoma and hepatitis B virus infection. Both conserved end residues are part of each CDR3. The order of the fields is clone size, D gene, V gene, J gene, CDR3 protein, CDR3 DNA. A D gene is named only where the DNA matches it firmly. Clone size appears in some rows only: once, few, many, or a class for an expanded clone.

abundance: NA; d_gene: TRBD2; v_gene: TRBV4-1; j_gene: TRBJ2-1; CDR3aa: CTSRQETSGDVNEQFF; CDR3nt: TGCACCAGCAGACAAGAGACTAGCGGGGATGTCAATGAGCAGTTCTTC
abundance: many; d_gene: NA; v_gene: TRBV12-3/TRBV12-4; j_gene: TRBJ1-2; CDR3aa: CASSLGGGSYGYTF; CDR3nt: TGTGCCAGCAGTTTAGGGGGTGGGAGCTATGGCTACACCTTC
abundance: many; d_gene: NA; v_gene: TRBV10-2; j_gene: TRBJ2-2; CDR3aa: CASRLTNTGELFF; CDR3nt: TGCGCCAGCAGGCTTACGAACACCGGGGAGCTGTTTTTT
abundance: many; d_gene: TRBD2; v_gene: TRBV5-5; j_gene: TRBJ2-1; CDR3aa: CASASSGAPHNEQFF; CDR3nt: TGTGCCAGCGCCTCAAGCGGGGCCCCACACAATGAGCAGTTCTTC
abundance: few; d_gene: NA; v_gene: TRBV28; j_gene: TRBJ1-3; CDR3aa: CASIQGRNTIYF; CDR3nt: TGTGCCAGCATCCAGGGGAGAAACACCATATATTTT
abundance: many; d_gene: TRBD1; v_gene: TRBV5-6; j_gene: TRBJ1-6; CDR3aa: CASSSDRGRHNSPLHF; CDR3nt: TGTGCCAGCAGCTCCGACAGGGGGAGACATAATTCACCCCTCCACTTT
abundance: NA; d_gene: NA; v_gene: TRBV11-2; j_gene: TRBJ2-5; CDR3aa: CAGSTWLGGGWETQYF; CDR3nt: TGTGCCGGCAGCACCTGGTTGGGCGGAGGGTGGGAGACCCAATACTTC
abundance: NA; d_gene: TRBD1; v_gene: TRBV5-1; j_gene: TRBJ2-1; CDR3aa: CASSLGGGLYNEHFF; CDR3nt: TGCGCCAGCAGCTTGGGAGGGGGCCTATACAATGAGCACTTCTTC
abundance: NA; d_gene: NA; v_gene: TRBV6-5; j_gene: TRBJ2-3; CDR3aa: CAGSYSMADTDTQYF; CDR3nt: TGTGCCGGCAGTTACTCAATGGCAGACACAGATACGCAGTATTTT
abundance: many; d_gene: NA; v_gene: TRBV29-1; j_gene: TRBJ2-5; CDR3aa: CSVEPTAGETQYF; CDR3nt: TGCAGCGTTGAACCGACCGCCGGGGAGACCCAGTACTTC
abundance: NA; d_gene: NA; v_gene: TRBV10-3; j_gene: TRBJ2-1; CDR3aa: CTIREKGVNEQFF; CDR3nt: TGTACCATCAGGGAGAAAGGGGTCAATGAGCAGTTCTTC
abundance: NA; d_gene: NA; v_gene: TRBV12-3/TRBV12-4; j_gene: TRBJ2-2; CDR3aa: CANSLRDYTGELFF; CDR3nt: TGTGCCAACAGTCTCCGCGACTACACCGGGGAGCTGTTTTTT
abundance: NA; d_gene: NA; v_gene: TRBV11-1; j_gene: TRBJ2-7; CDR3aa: CASSLSGIAAYGQYF; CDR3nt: TGTGCCAGCAGCTTGTCCGGGATCGCAGCCTACGGGCAGTACTTC
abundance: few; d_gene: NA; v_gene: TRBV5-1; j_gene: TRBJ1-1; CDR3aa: CASSPGAGDTEALF; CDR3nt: TGCGCCAGCAGCCCCGGGGCAGGGGACACTGAAGCTTTATTT
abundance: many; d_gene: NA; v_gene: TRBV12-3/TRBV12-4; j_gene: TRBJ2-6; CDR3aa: CASSLRRAGANVLTF; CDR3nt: TGTGCCAGCAGTTTACGGAGAGCTGGGGCCAACGTCCTGACTTTC
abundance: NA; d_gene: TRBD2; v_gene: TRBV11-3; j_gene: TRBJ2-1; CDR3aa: CASSLGGRTNEQPF; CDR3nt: TGTGCCAGCAGCTTAGGCGGGAGGACTAATGAGCAGCCCTTC
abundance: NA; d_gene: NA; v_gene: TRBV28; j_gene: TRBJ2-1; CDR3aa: CASPPHNEQFF; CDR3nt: TGTGCCAGCCCTCCTCACAATGAGCAGTTCTTC
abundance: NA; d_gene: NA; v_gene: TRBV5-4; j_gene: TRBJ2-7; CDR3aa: CASSMGQKSYEQYF; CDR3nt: TGTGCCAGCAGCATGGGTCAAAAGTCCTACGAGCAGTACTTC
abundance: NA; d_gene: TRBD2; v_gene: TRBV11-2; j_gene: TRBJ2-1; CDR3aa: CACSLRGGLAGGFEQFF; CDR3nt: TGTGCCTGCAGCCTACGAGGGGGACTAGCGGGAGGTTTCGAGCAGTTTTTC
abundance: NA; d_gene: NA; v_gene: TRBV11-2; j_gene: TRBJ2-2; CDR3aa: CASSLELGAHGELLF; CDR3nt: TGTGCCAGCAGCTTAGAGCTAGGGGCACACGGGGAGCTGCTTTTT
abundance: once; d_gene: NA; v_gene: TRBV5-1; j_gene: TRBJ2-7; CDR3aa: CASSRLGGLERYF; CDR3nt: TGCGCCAGCAGCCGCTTGGGGGGTTTGGAGCGGTACTTC
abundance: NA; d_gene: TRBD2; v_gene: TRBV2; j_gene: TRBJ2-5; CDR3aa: CVSSGLGGGTGETQYF; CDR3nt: TGTGTCAGCAGTGGTCTTGGGGGGGGTACTGGGGAGACCCAGTACTTC
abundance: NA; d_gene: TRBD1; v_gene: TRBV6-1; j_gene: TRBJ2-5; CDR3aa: CASSPNPGTGLETRYF; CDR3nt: TGTGCCAGCAGCCCAAACCCCGGGACAGGGCTAGAGACCCGGTACTTC
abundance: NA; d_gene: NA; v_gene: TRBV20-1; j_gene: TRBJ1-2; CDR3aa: CSAREQAGKGYTF; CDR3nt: TGCAGTGCTAGAGAGCAGGCAGGGAAGGGCTACACCTTC
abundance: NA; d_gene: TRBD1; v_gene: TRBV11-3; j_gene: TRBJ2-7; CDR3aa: CASSLGTGGNYEQYF; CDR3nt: TGTGCCAGTAGCCTCGGGACAGGGGGTAACTACGAGCAGTACTTC
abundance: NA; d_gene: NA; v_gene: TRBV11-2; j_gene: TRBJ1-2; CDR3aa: CASSLRDTGPYYVYTF; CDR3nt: TGTGCTAGCAGCTTAAGAGATACAGGGCCTTATTATGTCTACACCTTC
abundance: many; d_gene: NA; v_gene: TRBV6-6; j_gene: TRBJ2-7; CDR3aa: CASSSNQVNYEQYF; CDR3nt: TGTGCCAGCAGTAGCAACCAGGTGAACTACGAGCAGTACTTC
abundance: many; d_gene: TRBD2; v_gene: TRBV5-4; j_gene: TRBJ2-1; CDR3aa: CASSLDSGSFNEQFF; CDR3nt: TGTGCCAGCAGCTTGGATAGCGGGAGCTTTAATGAGCAGTTCTTC
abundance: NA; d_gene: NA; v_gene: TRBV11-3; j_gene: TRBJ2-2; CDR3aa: CANSIPPTGELFF; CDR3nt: TGTGCCAACAGCATTCCTCCAACCGGGGAACTGTTTTTT
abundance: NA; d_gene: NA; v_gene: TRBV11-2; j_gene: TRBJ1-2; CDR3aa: CASSFSKANYDCTF; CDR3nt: TGTGCCAGCAGCTTTTCAAAGGCTAACTATGACTGCACCTTC
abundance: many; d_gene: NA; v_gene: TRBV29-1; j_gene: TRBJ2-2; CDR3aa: CSVVWGADGELFF; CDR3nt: TGCAGCGTTGTTTGGGGGGCGGACGGGGAGCTGTTTTTT
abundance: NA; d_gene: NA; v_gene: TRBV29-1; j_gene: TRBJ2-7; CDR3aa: CSVWEPTWGEYEQYF; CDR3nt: TGCAGTGTCTGGGAGCCCACATGGGGAGAATACGAGCAGTACTTC
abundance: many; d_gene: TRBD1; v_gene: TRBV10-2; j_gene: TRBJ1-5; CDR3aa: CASSGQGGEKPQHF; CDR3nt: TGCGCCAGCAGTGGCCAGGGGGGTGAAAAGCCCCAGCATTTT
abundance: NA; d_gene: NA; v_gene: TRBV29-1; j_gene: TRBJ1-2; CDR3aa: CSGRDRAFGYTF; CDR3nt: TGCAGCGGCCGGGATAGGGCGTTTGGCTACACCTTC
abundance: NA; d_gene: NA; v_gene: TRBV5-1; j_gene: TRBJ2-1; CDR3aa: CASSPLADRVGTSRQREQSF; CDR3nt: TGCGCCAGCAGCCCCCTGGCGGACAGGGTAGGGACTAGTAGGCAGCGTGAGCAGTCCTTC
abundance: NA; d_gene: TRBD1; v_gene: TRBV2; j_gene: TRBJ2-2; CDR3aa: CASKGQGGTGELFF; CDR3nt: TGTGCCAGCAAAGGACAGGGAGGAACCGGGGAGCTGTTTTTT
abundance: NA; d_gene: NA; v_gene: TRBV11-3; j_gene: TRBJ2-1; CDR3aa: CASSLGFGGPSYNEKFF; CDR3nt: TGTGCCAGCAGCTTAGGGTTCGGCGGGCCTTCCTACAATGAGAAATTCTTC
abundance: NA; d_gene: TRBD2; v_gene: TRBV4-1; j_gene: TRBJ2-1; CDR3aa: CASGQATCGRAANEQFF; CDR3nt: TGCGCCAGCGGCCAAGCGACCTGCGGGAGGGCTGCCAATGAGCAGTTCTTC
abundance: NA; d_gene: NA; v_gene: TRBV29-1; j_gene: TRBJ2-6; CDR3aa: CSVGGSSGANVMTF; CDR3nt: TGCAGCGTTGGCGGATCCTCTGGGGCCAACGTCATGACATTC
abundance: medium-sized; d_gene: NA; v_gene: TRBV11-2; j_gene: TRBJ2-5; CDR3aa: CASSSGSRGDQETQYF; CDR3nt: TGTGCCAGCAGCTCCGGGAGTAGGGGGGACCAAGAGACCCAGTACTTC
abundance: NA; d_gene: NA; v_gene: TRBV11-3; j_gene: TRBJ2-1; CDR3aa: CASIAGCYNDHFF; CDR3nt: TGTGCCAGCATTGCCGGTTGCTACAATGATCATTTCTTC
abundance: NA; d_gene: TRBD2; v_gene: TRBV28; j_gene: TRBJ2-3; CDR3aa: CASSSLAERQDTQYF; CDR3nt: TGTGCCAGCAGTTCACTAGCGGAGCGTCAAGATACGCAGTATTTT
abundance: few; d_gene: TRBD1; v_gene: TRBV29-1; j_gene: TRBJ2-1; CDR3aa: CSAPLLEGQVFYNEQFF; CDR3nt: TGCAGCGCCCCTCTGTTGGAGGGACAGGTTTTCTATAATGAGCAGTTCTTC
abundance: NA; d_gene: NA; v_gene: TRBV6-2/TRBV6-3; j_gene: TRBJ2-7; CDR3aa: CASNPGRGGDEQYF; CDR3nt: TGTGCCAGCAACCCCGGGAGAGGGGGCGACGAGCAGTACTTC
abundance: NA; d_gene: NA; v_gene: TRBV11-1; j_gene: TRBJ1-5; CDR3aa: CTISLPHGVWGQPQHF; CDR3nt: TGTACCATCAGCCTACCACATGGGGTATGGGGCCAGCCCCAGCATTTT
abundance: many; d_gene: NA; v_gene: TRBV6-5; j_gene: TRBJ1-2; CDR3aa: CASSYEGEGRRGYTF; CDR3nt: TGTGCCAGCAGTTACGAGGGCGAGGGCCGAAGGGGCTACACCTTC
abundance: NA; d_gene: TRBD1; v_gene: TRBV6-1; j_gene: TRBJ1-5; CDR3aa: CVSSGWRTGDQPQHF; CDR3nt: TGTGTCAGCAGTGGCTGGAGGACAGGGGATCAGCCCCAGCATTTT
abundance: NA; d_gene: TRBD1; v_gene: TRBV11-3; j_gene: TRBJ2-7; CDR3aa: CTGSLGTGGSLEQYF; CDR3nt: TGTACCGGCAGCTTAGGGACAGGGGGCTCCCTTGAACAGTACTTC
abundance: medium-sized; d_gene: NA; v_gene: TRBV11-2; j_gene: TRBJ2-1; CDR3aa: CASSLERARAHEQFF; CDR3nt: TGTGCCAGCAGCTTAGAGCGGGCACGGGCCCACGAGCAGTTCTTC
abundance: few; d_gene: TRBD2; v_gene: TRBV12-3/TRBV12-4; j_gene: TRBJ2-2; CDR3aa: CASSLGTGGRGHGELFF; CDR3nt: TGTGCCAGCAGTTTAGGCACTGGCGGGAGGGGTCACGGGGAGCTGTTTTTT
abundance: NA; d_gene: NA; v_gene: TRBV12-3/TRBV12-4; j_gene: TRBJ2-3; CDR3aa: CASSLGAWNTDMQYF; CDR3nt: TGTGCCAGCAGCCTAGGGGCCTGGAACACAGATATGCAGTATTTT
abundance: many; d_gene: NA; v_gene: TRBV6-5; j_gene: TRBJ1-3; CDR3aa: CASSYSSGPLSGNTIYF; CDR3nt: TGTGCCAGCAGTTACTCATCTGGTCCCCTCTCTGGAAACACCATATATTTT
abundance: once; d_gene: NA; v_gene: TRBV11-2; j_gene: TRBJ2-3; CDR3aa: CASSLVGYTDTQYF; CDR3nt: TGTGCTAGCAGCTTAGTTGGGTACACAGATACGCAGTATTTT
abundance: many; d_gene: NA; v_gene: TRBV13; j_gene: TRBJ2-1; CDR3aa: CASSSGRINEQFF; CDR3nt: TGTGCCAGCAGCTCAGGACGGATCAATGAGCAGTTCTTC
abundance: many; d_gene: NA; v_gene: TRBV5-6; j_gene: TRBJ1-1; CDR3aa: CASSPAGKGVTEAFF; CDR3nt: TGTGCCAGCAGCCCCGCGGGCAAGGGGGTCACTGAAGCTTTCTTT
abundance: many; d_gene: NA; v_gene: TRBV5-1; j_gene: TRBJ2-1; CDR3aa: CASGRPDGDNEQFF; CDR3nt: TGCGCCAGCGGTAGGCCCGACGGAGACAATGAGCAGTTCTTC
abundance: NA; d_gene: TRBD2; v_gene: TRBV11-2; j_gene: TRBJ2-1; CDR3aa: CADSLAGGPLEQFF; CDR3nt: TGTGCCGACAGCTTAGCGGGAGGGCCGCTTGAGCAGTTCTTT